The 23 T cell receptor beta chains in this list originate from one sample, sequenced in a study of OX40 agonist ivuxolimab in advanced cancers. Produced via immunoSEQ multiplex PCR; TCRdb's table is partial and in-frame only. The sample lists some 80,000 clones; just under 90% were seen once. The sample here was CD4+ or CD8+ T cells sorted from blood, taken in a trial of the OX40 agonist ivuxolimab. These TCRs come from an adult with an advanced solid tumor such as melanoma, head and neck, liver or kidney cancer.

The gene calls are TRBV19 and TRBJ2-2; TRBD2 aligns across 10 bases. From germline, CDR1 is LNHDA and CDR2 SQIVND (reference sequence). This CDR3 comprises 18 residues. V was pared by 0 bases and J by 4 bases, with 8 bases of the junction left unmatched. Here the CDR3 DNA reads TGTGCCAGTAGTATAGAAGCGGGGGGGTCTTCGGGCACCGGGGAGCTGTTTTTT. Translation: CASSIEAGGSSGTGELFF. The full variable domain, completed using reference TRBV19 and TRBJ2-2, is DGGITQSPKYLFRKEGQNVTLSCEQNLNHDAMYWYRQDPGQGLRLIYYSQIVNDFQKGDIAEGYSVSREKKESFPLTVTSAQKNPTAFYLCASSIEAGGSSGTGELFFGEGSRLTVL.

DNA for the CDR3: TGTGCCAGCAGCGTAGTTGGACAGGGGTACAATGAGCAGTTCTTC. This gives the protein CASSVVGQGYNEQFF. The rearrangement joins TRBV9 to TRBJ2-1; 9 nucleotides line up with TRBD1. The CDR3 runs 15 residues. Germline V gene sequence: CDR1 SGDLS, CDR2 YYNGEE. With V trimmed by 0 bases and J by 4 bases, 2 bases remained unmatched.

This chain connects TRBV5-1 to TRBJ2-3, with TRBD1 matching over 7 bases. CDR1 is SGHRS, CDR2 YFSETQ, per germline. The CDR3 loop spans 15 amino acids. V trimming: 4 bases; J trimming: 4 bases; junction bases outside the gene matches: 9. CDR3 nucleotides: TGCGCCAGCAGCGTACAGGGGATGGGGGCAGATACGCAGTATTTT. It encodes CASSVQGMGADTQYF.

In DNA, the CDR3 is TGTGCCAGCAGCGTAGGGGCGGGATGGACAGATACGCAGTATTTT. Its protein product is CASSVGAGWTDTQYF. This rearrangement joins TRBV9 to TRBJ2-3, with a tentative D call TRBD2 (6 bases). CDR3 length equals 15 residues. Trimming shortened V by 0 bases and J by 3 bases, and 11 bases separated the two germline ends. CDR1 and CDR2 from the germline V gene are SGDLS and YYNGEE.

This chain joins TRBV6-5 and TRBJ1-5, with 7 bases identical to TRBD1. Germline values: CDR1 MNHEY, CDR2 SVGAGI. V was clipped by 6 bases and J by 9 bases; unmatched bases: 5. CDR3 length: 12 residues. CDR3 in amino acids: CASSPGGPPQHF. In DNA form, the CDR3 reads TGTGCCAGCAGCCCAGGGGGGCCGCCCCAGCATTTT.

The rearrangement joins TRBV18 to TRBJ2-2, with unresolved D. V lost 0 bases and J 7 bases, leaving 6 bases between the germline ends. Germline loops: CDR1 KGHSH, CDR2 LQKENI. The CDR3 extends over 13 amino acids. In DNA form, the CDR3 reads TGTGCCAGCTCACCACCGAAAGGCGGGGAGCTGTTTTTT. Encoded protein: CASSPPKGGELFF. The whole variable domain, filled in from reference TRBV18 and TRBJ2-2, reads NAGVMQNPRHLVRRRGQEARLRCSPMKGHSHVYWYRQLPEEGLKFMVYLQKENIIDESGMPKERFSAEFPKEGPSILRIQQVVRGDSAAYFCASSPPKGGELFFGEGSRLTVL.

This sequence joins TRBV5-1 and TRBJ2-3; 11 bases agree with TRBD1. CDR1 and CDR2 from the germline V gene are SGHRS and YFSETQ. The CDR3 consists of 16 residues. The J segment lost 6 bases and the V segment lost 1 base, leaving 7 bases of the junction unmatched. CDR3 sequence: CASSLPRDRGADTQYF. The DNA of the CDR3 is TGCGCCAGCAGCTTGCCCCGGGACAGGGGGGCCGATACGCAGTATTTT.

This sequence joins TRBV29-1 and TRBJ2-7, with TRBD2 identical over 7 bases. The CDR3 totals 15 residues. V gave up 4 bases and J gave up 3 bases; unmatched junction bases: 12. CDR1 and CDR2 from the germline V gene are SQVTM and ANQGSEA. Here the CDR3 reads CSVADPGGSSYEQYF. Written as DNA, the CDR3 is TGCAGCGTTGCGGACCCCGGGGGGTCAAGCTACGAGCAGTACTTC.

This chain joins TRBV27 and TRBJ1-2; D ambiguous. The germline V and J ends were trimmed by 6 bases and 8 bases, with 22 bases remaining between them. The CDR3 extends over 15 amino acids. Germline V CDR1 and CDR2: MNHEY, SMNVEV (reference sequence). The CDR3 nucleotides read TGTGCCAGCAGCACCATTCCGCCAAACCTTGGGGGCTACACCTTC. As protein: CASSTIPPNLGGYTF.

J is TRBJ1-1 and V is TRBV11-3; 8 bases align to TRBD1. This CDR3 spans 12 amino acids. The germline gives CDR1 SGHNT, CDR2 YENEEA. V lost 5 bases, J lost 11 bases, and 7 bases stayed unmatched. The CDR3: CASSPGSGGAFF. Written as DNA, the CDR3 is TGTGCCAGCAGCCCGGGATCAGGGGGCGCTTTCTTT.

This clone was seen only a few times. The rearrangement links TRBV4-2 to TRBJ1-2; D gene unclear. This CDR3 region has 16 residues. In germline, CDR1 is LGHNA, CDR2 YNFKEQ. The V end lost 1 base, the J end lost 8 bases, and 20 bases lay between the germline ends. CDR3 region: CASSQVNKGSGRGYTF. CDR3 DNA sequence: TGTGCCAGCAGCCAAGTTAATAAAGGGAGCGGCAGGGGCTACACCTTC.

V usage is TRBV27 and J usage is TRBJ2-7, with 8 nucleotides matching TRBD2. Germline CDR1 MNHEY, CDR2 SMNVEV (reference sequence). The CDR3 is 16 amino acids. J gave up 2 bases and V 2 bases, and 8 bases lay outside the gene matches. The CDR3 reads CASSLKGPGGTYEQYF. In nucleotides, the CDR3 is TGTGCCAGCAGTTTAAAGGGTCCGGGGGGGACCTACGAGCAGTACTTC.

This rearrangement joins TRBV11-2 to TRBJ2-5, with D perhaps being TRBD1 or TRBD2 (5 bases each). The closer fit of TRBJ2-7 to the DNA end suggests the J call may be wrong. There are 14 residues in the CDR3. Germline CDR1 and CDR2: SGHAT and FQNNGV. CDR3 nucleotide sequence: TGTGCCAGCAGATTCTGGGGGTCTCCCTACGAGCAGTACTTC. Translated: CASRFWGSPYEQYF.

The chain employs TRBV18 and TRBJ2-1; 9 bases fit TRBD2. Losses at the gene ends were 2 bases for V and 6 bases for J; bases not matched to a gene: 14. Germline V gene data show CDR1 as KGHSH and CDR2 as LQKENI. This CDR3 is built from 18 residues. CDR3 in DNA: TGTGCCAGCTCACCAGAGGAGGGCGGGGGGGCATTCAGCAATGAGCAGTTCTTC. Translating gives CASSPEEGGGAFSNEQFF.

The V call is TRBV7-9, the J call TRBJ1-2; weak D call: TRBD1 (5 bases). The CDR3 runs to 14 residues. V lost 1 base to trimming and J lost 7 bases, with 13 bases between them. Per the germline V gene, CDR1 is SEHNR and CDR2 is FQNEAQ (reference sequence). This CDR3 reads CASSLVRDDPGYTF. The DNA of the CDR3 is TGTGCCAGCAGCTTAGTCAGGGACGATCCTGGCTACACCTTC.

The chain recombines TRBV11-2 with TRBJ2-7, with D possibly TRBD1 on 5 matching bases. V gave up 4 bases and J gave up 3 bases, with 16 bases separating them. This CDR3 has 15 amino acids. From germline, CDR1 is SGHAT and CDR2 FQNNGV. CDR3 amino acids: CASSSIMLGHYEQYF. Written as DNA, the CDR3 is TGTGCCAGCAGCTCCATTATGTTGGGGCACTACGAGCAGTACTTC.

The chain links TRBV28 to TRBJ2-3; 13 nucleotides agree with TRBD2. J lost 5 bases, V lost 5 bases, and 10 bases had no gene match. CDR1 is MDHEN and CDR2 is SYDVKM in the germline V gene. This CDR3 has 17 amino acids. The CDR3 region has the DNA TGTGCCAGCAGTCCCCGCACTAGCGGGGGGGCAAGAGATACGCAGTATTTT. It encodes CASSPRTSGGARDTQYF.

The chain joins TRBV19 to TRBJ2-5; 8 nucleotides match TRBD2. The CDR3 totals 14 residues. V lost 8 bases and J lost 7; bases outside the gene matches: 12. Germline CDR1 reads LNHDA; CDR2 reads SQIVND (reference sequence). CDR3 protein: CASGSQAGVGTQYF. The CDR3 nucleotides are TGTGCCAGTGGTTCACAAGCGGGAGTGGGGACCCAGTACTTC.

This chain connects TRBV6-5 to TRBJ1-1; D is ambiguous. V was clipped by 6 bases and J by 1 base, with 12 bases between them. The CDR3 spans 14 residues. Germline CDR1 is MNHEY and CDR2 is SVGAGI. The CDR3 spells CASRENYKNTEAFF. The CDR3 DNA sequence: TGTGCCAGCAGAGAAAATTACAAGAACACTGAAGCTTTCTTT.

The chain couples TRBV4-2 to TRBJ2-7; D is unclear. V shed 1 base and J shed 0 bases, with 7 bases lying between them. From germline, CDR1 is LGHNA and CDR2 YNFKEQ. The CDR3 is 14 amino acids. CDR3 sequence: CASSQALASYEQYF. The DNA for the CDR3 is TGTGCCAGCAGCCAAGCCCTGGCCTCCTACGAGCAGTACTTC.

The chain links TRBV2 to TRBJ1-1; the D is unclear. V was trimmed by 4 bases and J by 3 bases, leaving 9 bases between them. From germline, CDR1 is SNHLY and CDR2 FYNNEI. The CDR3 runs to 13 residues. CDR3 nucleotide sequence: TGTGCCAGCAGTGGGGAAAGGGACACTGAAGCTTTCTTT. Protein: CASSGERDTEAFF. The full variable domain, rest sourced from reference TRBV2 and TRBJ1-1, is EPEVTQTPSHQVTQMGQEVILRCVPISNHLYFYWYRQILGQKVEFLVSFYNNEISEKSEIFDDQFSVERPDGSNFTLKIRSTKLEDSAMYFCASSGERDTEAFFGQGTRLTVV.

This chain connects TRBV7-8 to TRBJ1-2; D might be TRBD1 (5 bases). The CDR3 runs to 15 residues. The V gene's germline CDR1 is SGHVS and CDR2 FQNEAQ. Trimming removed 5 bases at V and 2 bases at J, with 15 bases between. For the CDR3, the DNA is TGTGCCAGCAGCGCCAGAGGGGACCGAAACTATGGCTACACCTTC. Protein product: CASSARGDRNYGYTF.

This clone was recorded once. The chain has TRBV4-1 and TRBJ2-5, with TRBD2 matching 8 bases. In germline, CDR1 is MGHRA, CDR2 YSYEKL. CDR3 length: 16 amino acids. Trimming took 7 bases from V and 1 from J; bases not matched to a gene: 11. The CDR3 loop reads CASKAGRGGFQETQYF. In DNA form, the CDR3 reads TGCGCCAGCAAGGCCGGCCGGGGGGGGTTCCAAGAGACCCAGTACTTC.